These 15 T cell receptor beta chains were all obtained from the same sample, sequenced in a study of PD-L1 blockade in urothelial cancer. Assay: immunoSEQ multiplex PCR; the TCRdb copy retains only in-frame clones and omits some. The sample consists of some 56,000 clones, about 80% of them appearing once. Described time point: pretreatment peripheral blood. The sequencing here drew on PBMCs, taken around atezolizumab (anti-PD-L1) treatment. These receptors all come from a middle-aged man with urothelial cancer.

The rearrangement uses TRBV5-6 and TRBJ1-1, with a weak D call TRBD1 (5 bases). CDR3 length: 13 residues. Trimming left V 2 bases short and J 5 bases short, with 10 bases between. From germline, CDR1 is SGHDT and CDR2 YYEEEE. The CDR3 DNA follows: TGTGCCAGCAGCTTTGAGGGGAGGACTGAAGCTTTCTTT. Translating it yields CASSFEGRTEAFF.

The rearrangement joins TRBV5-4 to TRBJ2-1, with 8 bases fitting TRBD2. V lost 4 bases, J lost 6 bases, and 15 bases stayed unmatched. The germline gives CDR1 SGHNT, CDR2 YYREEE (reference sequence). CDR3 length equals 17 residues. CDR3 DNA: TGTGCCAGCAGCGCTCCGAAAGGGCGGGGGGTCATCAATGAGCAGTTCTTC. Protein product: CASSAPKGRGVINEQFF.

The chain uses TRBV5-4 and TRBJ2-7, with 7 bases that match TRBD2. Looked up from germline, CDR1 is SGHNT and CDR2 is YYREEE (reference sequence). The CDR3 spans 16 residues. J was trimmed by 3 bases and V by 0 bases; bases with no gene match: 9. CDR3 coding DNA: TGTGCCAGCAGCTTGGTTTCTGGCGGGAGTGTCTACGAGCAGTACTTC. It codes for CASSLVSGGSVYEQYF.

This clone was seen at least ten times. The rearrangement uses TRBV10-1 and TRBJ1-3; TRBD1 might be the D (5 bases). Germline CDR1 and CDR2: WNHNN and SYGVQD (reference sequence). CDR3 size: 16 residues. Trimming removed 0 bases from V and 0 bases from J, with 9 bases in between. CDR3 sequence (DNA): TGCGCCAGCAGTGAGTCTAGCGGGGCCTCTGGAAACACCATATATTTT. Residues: CASSESSGASGNTIYF.

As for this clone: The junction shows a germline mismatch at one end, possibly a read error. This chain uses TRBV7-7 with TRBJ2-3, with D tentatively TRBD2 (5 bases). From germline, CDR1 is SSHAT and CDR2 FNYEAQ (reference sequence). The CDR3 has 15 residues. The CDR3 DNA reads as TGTGCTAGCAGCTTAGGGTCTGGAGGTACAGATACGCAGTATTTT. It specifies CASSLGSGGTDTQYF.

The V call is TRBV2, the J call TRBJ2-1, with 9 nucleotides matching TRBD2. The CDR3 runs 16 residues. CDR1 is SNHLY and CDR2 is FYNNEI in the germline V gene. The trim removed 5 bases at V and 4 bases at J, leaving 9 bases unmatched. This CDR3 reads CASSKTGTSRYNEQFF. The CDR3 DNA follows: TGTGCCAGCAGTAAAACCGGGACTAGCAGATACAATGAGCAGTTCTTC.

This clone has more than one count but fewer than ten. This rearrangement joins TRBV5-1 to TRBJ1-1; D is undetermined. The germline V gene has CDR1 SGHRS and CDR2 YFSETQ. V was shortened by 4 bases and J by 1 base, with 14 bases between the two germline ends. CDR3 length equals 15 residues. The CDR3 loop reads CASSAGGAANTEAFF. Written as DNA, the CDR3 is TGCGCCAGCAGCGCCGGAGGCGCCGCGAACACTGAAGCTTTCTTT.

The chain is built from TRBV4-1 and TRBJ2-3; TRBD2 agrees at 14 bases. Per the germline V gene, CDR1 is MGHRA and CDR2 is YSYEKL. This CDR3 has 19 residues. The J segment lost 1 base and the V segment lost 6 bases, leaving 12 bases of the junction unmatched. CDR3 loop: CASSPGLAGVSLGTDTQYF. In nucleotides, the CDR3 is TGCGCCAGCAGTCCGGGACTAGCGGGAGTCTCCCTCGGCACAGATACGCAGTATTTT.

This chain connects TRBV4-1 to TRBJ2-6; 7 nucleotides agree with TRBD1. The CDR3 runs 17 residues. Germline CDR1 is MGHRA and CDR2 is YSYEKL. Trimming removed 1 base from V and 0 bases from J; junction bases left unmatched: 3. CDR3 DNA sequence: TGCGCCAGCAGCCAAGGGGACAGCCTCTCTGGGGCCAACGTCCTGACTTTC. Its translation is CASSQGDSLSGANVLTF.

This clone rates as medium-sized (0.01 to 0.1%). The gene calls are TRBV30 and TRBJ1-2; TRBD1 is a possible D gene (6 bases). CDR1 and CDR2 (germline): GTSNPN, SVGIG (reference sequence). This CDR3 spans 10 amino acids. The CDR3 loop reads CAFRGYGYTF. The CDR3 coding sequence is TGTGCTTTCAGGGGCTATGGCTACACCTTC. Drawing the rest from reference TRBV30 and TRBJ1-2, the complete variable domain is SQTIHQWPATLVQPVGSPLSLECTVEGTSNPNLYWYRQAAGRGLQLLFYSVGIGQISSEVPQNLSASRPQDRQFILSSKKLLLSDSGFYLCAFRGYGYTFGSGTRLTVV.

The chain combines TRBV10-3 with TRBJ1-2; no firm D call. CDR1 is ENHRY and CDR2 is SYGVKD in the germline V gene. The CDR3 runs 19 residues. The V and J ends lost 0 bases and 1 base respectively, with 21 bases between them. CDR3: CAISESQEDSPEDNYGYTF. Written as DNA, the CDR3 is TGTGCCATCAGTGAGTCGCAGGAGGATTCGCCAGAAGATAACTATGGCTACACCTTC.

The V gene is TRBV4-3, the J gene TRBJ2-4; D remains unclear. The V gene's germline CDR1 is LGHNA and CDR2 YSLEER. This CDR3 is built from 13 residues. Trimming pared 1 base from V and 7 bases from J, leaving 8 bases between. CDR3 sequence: CASSQGLQNIQYF. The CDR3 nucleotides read TGCGCCAGCAGCCAAGGTTTGCAGAACATTCAGTACTTC.

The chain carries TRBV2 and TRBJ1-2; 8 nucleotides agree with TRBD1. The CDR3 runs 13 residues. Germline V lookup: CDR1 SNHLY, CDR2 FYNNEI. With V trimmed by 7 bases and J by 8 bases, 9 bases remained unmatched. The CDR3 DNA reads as TGTGCCAGCAACCCGGACAGGGATGGCGGCTACACCTTC. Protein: CASNPDRDGGYTF.

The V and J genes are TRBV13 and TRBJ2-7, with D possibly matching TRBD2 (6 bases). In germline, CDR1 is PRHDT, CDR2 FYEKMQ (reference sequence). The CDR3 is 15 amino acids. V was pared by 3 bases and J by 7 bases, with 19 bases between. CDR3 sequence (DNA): TGTGCCAGCAGCTTTGTAGCGGACCCTACGGGAGAGCAGTACTTC. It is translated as CASSFVADPTGEQYF.

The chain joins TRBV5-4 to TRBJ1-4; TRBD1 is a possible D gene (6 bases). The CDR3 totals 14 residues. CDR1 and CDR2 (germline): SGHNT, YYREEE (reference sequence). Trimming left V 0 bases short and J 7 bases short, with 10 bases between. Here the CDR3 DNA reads TGTGCCAGCAGCTTGGCAGGGGTCGGTGAAAAACTGTTTTTT. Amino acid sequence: CASSLAGVGEKLFF.